This T cell receptor beta chain was found in a study of OX40 agonist ivuxolimab in advanced cancers. Overall study findings and caveats: On average, CD8+ T cells had more expanded clones than CD4+.

Using immunoSEQ multiplex PCR, the repertoire was profiled, and TCRdb retains in-frame clones only, with some absent. The sample consists of around 77,000 clones, roughly nine tenths of them appearing once. In regard to this clone: Its specificity is unknown.

The CDR3 length is 15 residues. V dropped 6 bases and J dropped 2; count of bases not matched to a gene: 3. The germline V gene has CDR1 SNHLY and CDR2 FYNNEI. The TCR was taken from an adult with an advanced solid tumor such as melanoma, head and neck, liver or kidney cancer. The sequences come from CD4+ or CD8+ T cells sorted from blood, collected in a trial of the OX40 agonist ivuxolimab. The chain couples TRBV2 to TRBJ2-7; 14 bases fit TRBD2. In nucleotides, the CDR3 is TGTGCCAGCAGGGAGGGACTAGCGGGAGCCTACGAGCAGTACTTC. Translation: CASREGLAGAYEQYF.